This entry is about one T cell receptor beta chain. TCRdb recomputed calls from the RT-PCR reads with MiXCR, one row per CDR3 protein. There are about 960,000 distinct CDR3 sequences in the sample; under 20% occur only once, and about 6% lies in the top ten. This record comes from a study of patients and donors after allogeneic stem cell transplantation. V lost 8 bases to trimming and J lost 7 bases; unmatched junction nucleotides: 6. The CDR3 sequence is 12 residues long. The germline CDR1 and CDR2 sequences are MNHEY and SVGEGT. This rearrangement joins TRBV6-2 or TRBV6-3 to TRBJ1-2; 8 bases agree with TRBD1. What was sequenced was blood, either unsorted or a sorted T cell fraction (not recorded which). The sequence derives from a human donor who was either an allogeneic HSCT recipient or a stem cell or donor lymphocyte infusion donor (not recorded which). It is not recorded whose cells these are; they may come from a transplant donor. The CDR3 bases are TGTGCCAGCCTTACAGGGGGAAGTGGCTACACCTTC. Amino acids: CASLTGGSGYTF.